This T cell receptor beta chain was sequenced for a study of blood T cell repertoires in COVID-19. The overall study: The analysed material was cDNA or gDNA that came from T cells, B-cell-depleted T cells, or PBMCs.

Assay: immunoSEQ multiplex PCR; the TCRdb copy retains only in-frame clones and omits some. The table has around 140,000 clones, approximately 82% seen once. V was clipped by 4 bases and J by 6 bases; unmatched bases: 10. The length of the CDR3 is 15 residues. Germline V gives CDR1 SGHNT, CDR2 YYREEE (reference sequence). The J gene is TRBJ2-7, the V gene TRBV5-4, with 10 nucleotides matching TRBD2. The sample was peripheral blood. The clonotype originates from a human donor with acute or convalescent COVID-19. The donor label of this sample is uncertain. CDR3 sequence (DNA): TGTGCCAGCAGCCGAATAGCGGGGGGCCCTCTCGAGCAGTACTTC. Protein sequence: CASSRIAGGPLEQYF.